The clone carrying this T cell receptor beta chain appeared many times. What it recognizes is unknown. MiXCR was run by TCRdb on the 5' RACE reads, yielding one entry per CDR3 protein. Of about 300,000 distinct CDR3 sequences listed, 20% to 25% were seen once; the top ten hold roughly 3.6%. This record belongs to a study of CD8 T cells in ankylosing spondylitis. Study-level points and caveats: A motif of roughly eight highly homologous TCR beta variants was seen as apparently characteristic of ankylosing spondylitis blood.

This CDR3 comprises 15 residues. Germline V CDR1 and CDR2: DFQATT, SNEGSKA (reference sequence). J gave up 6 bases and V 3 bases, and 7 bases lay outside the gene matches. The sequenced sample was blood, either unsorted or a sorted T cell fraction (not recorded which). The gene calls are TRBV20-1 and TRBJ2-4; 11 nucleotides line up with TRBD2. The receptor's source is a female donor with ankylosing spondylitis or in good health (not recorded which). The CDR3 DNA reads TGCAGTGCTAGGCCCCCGACTAGCGGGACAAACATTCAGTACTTC. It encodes CSARPPTSGTNIQYF.